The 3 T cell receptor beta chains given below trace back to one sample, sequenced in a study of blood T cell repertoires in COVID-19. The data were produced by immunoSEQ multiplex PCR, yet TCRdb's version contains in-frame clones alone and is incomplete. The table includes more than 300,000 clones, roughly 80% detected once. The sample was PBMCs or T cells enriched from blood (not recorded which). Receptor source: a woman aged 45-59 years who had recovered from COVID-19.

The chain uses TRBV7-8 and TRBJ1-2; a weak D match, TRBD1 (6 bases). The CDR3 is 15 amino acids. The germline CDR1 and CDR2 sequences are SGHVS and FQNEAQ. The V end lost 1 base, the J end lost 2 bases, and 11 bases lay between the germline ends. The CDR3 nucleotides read TGTGCCAGCAGCTTAGATCGCGGACAGAACTATGGCTACACCTTC. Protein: CASSLDRGQNYGYTF. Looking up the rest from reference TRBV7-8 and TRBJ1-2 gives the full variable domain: GAGVSQSPRYKVAKRGQDVALRCDPISGHVSLFWYQQALGQGPEFLTYFQNEAQLDKSGLPSDRFFAERPEGSVSTLKIQRTQQEDSAVYLCASSLDRGQNYGYTFGSGTRLTVV.

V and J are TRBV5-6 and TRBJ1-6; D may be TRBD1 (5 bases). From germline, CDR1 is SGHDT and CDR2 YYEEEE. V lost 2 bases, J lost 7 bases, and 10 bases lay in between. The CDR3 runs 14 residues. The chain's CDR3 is CASSFDRSNSPLHF. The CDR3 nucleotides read TGTGCCAGCAGCTTCGACAGATCAAATTCACCCCTCCACTTT.

CDR3 DNA: TGTGCCAGCAGCGTAGGGGCGGGTCTGGATACGCAGTATTTT. Translation: CASSVGAGLDTQYF. The chain combines TRBV9 with TRBJ2-3; possibly TRBD2 for D (5 bases). This CDR3 comprises 14 residues. Trimming cost V 0 bases and J 6 bases, with 11 bases left between them. CDR1 SGDLS and CDR2 YYNGEE come from the germline V gene.